The 30 T cell receptor beta chains below come from one sample, sequenced in a study of post-analysis software for immune sequencing data. General study points: Elevated frequency relative to controls characterized several TRBV segments in patients, TRBV5-6, TRBV5-1 and TRBV20-1 among them.

Unique molecular identifiers tagged the TCR beta cDNA libraries. TCRdb independently ran MiXCR on the PCR reads; one entry per CDR3 protein. The repertoire holds hundreds of thousands of distinct CDR3 sequences, with 55% to 70% as singletons. These receptors' targets are unknown. Material: blood. These receptors were taken from a girl aged 2 to 9 with multiple sclerosis.

This chain uses TRBV9 with TRBJ1-1, with D perhaps matching TRBD1 (6 bases). This CDR3 spans 14 amino acids. Trimming took off 4 bases at V and 1 base at J, with 11 bases between the two ends. Germline CDR1 reads SGDLS; CDR2 reads YYNGEE. The chain's CDR3 is CASSSGHPNTEAFF. CDR3 DNA: TGTGCCAGCAGCTCGGGACACCCGAACACTGAAGCTTTCTTT.

The chain carries TRBV6-2 or TRBV6-3 and TRBJ2-1; no clear D gene. Germline V gene lookup returns CDR1 MNHEY and CDR2 SVGEGT. The CDR3 runs 12 residues. V was trimmed by 3 bases and J by 5 bases, leaving 5 bases between them. The DNA of the CDR3 is TGTGCCAGCAGTTATTGGGACAATGAGCAGTTCTTC. Amino acids: CASSYWDNEQFF.

This chain joins TRBV11-2 and TRBJ2-7, with D maybe TRBD1 (5 bases). The germline V gene has CDR1 SGHAT and CDR2 FQNNGV. V was clipped by 1 base and J by 2 bases, with 9 bases between them. The CDR3 has 14 residues. The CDR3 here is CASSLGPGPYEQYF. CDR3 DNA: TGTGCCAGCAGCTTAGGACCAGGGCCCTACGAGCAGTACTTC.

This rearrangement joins TRBV9 to TRBJ2-3, with a weak D call TRBD2 (6 bases). The V end was cut by 4 bases, the J end by 6 bases, with 15 bases between. The CDR3 consists of 14 residues. Germline assignment: CDR1 SGDLS and CDR2 YYNGEE. CDR3 nucleotide sequence: TGTGCCAGCAGCAGAACCTCCGGAGGGGATACGCAGTATTTT. It is translated as CASSRTSGGDTQYF.

V usage is TRBV27 and J usage is TRBJ2-1, with 8 bases identical to TRBD1. CDR1 is MNHEY, CDR2 SMNVEV, per germline (reference sequence). V lost 3 bases to trimming and J lost 8 bases; unmatched junction nucleotides: 15. The CDR3 spans 17 residues. CDR3 in DNA: TGTGCCAGCAGTTTGTATGGGCAGGGGGCGCTTAGGGATGAGCAGTTCTTC. Protein: CASSLYGQGALRDEQFF.

V and J are TRBV20-1 and TRBJ2-5; D unclear. The CDR3 length is 13 residues. V shed 6 bases and J shed 1 base, with 12 bases lying between them. The germline V gene encodes CDR1 DFQATT and CDR2 SNEGSKA (reference sequence). CDR3 in DNA: TGCAGTGCCGACAAGGTTAGCCAAGAGACCCAGTACTTC. Amino acid sequence: CSADKVSQETQYF.

The V and J genes are TRBV29-1 and TRBJ1-2; 7 bases match TRBD1. After removal of 7 bases from V and 3 bases from J, the junction contained 5 bases not matched to a gene. Germline V gene lookup returns CDR1 SQVTM and CDR2 ANQGSEA. This CDR3 is built from 12 residues. CDR3 sequence (DNA): TGCAGCGCAAACCAGGGGGACTATGGCTACACCTTC. Translated: CSANQGDYGYTF.

Regarding this clonotype: Relative to the germline gene, one junction end is altered; a read error may explain this. The chain combines TRBV11-2 with TRBJ2-5, with 8 positions matching TRBD2. CDR1 is SGHAT and CDR2 is FQNNGV in the germline V gene. The CDR3 is made up of 14 amino acids. CDR3 residues: CASSLSSGQETPYF. Written as DNA, the CDR3 is TGTGCCAGCAGCTTGTCTAGCGGGCAAGAGACCCCGTACTTC.

The chain links TRBV7-7 to TRBJ2-5, with 10 bases matching TRBD2. Germline loops: CDR1 SSHAT, CDR2 FNYEAQ (reference sequence). Trimming at V came to 1 base and at J to 4 bases, leaving 15 bases not matched to a gene. This CDR3 is built from 19 residues. CDR3 region: CASSLGRMASGGRGETQYF. The CDR3 DNA follows: TGTGCCAGCAGCTTAGGAAGGATGGCTAGCGGGGGTCGAGGAGAGACCCAGTACTTC.

This chain uses TRBV9 with TRBJ2-5, with TRBD2 identical over 11 bases. The CDR3 length is 16 residues. Germline assignment: CDR1 SGDLS and CDR2 YYNGEE. V lost 0 bases, J lost 2 bases, and 3 bases stayed unmatched. CDR3 loop: CASSVAGTSGQETQYF. In nucleotides, the CDR3 is TGTGCCAGCAGCGTAGCTGGGACTAGCGGACAAGAGACCCAGTACTTC.

The gene calls are TRBV20-1 and TRBJ2-6; D is unclear. Germline CDR1 is DFQATT and CDR2 is SNEGSKA (reference sequence). Deletions cut 3 bases from V and 4 bases from J, with 13 bases between. This CDR3 comprises 15 residues. CDR3: CSASRALGGANVLTF. In DNA form, the CDR3 reads TGCAGTGCTAGTAGGGCATTGGGAGGGGCCAACGTCCTGACTTTC.

This rearrangement joins TRBV12-3 or TRBV12-4 to TRBJ2-3; 8 bases are shared with TRBD1. V shed 3 bases, J shed 3 bases, and the junction held 14 bases outside the gene matches. CDR3 length: 18 residues. In nucleotides, the CDR3 is TGTGCCAGCAGTTTCCCCATTAGGGCAGGGGGCGGTACAGATACGCAGTATTTT. This sequence encodes CASSFPIRAGGGTDTQYF.

This clonotype was seen a handful of times. The chain has TRBV2 and TRBJ2-1; D may be TRBD2 (5 bases). This CDR3 has 14 residues. Between the trimmed V and J ends, which lost 1 base and 7 bases, there was a span of 11 bases. Per the germline V gene, CDR1 is SNHLY and CDR2 is FYNNEI. Here the CDR3 reads CASSEGLERNEQFF. CDR3 sequence (DNA): TGTGCCAGCAGTGAAGGGTTGGAGCGGAATGAGCAGTTCTTC.

The chain recombines TRBV6-6 with TRBJ2-3; D may be TRBD2 (7 bases). V dropped 6 bases and J dropped 1 base, with 17 bases sitting between them. CDR1 is MNHNY and CDR2 is SVGAGI in the germline V gene (reference sequence). This CDR3 region has 16 residues. The CDR3 spells CASSPWGGAGTDTQYF. For the CDR3, the DNA is TGTGCCAGCAGCCCCTGGGGGGGGGCTGGCACAGATACGCAGTATTTT.

The genes are TRBV5-6 and TRBJ1-2, with 7 positions matching TRBD1. Losses at the gene ends were 4 bases for V and 3 bases for J; bases not matched to a gene: 9. This CDR3 has 15 residues. CDR1 is SGHDT, CDR2 YYEEEE, per germline. CDR3 nucleotide sequence: TGTGCCAGCAGCATACCAGGGGGAAGCGACTATGGCTACACCTTC. Its translation: CASSIPGGSDYGYTF.

The V call is TRBV6-2 or TRBV6-3, the J call TRBJ2-5, with TRBD2 matching over 12 bases. Losses at the gene ends were 4 bases for V and 4 bases for J; bases not matched to a gene: 7. The CDR3 is 16 residues long. The V gene's germline CDR1 is MNHEY and CDR2 SVGEGT. CDR3 amino acids: CASSSQGLAGRETQYF. The CDR3 nucleotides read TGTGCCAGCAGTTCCCAGGGACTAGCGGGCAGAGAGACCCAGTACTTC.

The sample holds one count of this clonotype. The chain couples TRBV10-3 to TRBJ1-4, with D maybe TRBD1 (6 bases). This CDR3 region has 14 residues. The germline gives CDR1 ENHRY, CDR2 SYGVKD. V was cut by 3 bases and J by 4 bases, with 9 bases left in between. CDR3: CAISEGTSNEKLFF. The CDR3 DNA is TGTGCCATCAGTGAAGGGACAAGTAATGAAAAACTGTTTTTT.

V gene TRBV11-2 combines with J gene TRBJ2-3, with TRBD2 matching over 10 bases. The trim removed 5 bases at V and 2 bases at J, leaving 7 bases unmatched. Germline values: CDR1 SGHAT, CDR2 FQNNGV. The length of the CDR3 is 16 residues. The chain's CDR3 is CASSPSSGSDTDTQYF. DNA for the CDR3: TGTGCCAGCAGCCCATCTAGCGGGAGCGACACAGATACGCAGTATTTT.

This clonotype came up a few times. The chain has TRBV5-1 and TRBJ2-4; unclear D gene. The CDR3 has 15 residues. Germline CDR1 and CDR2: SGHRS and YFSETQ. V shed 2 bases and J shed 0 bases, with 9 bases lying between them. CDR3 nucleotide sequence: TGCGCCAGCAGCTTTAGCATCTTAGCCAAAAACATTCAGTACTTC. It encodes CASSFSILAKNIQYF.

The chain recombines TRBV5-1 with TRBJ1-2, with D possibly matching TRBD1 (6 bases). The V end lost 4 bases, the J end lost 7 bases, and 14 bases lay between the germline ends. The CDR3 covers 13 residues. Germline V gene data show CDR1 as SGHRS and CDR2 as YFSETQ. The CDR3 reads CASSPGDIPGYTF. The CDR3 coding sequence is TGCGCCAGCAGCCCAGGGGACATACCTGGCTACACCTTC.

V is TRBV5-1 and J is TRBJ2-1, with 8 bases lining up with TRBD2. Losses at the gene ends were 1 base for V and 6 bases for J; bases not matched to a gene: 6. The germline V gene encodes CDR1 SGHRS and CDR2 YFSETQ. The CDR3 has 15 amino acids. Written as DNA, the CDR3 is TGCGCCAGCAGCTTGATAGCGGGAAGTCCCAATGAGCAGTTCTTC. Residues: CASSLIAGSPNEQFF.

The chain couples TRBV12-3 or TRBV12-4 to TRBJ1-4; D is perhaps TRBD1 (5 bases). Trimming took off 3 bases at V and 8 bases at J, with 19 bases between the two ends. The CDR3 sequence is 16 residues long. CDR3 in amino acids: CASSFIPWGGEEKLFF. CDR3 DNA: TGTGCCAGCAGTTTCATTCCCTGGGGGGGAGAGGAAAAACTGTTTTTT.

The chain carries TRBV5-6 and TRBJ2-7, with TRBD1 matching 9 bases. V dropped 2 bases and J dropped 10; count of bases not matched to a gene: 10. There are 14 residues in the CDR3. The germline V gene has CDR1 SGHDT and CDR2 YYEEEE. CDR3 DNA: TGTGCCAGCAGCTTAACCGGGACAGGGTCCACCCAGTACTTC. Protein sequence: CASSLTGTGSTQYF.

In regard to this clonotype: A read error may account for a junction end that differs from germline. This chain joins TRBV5-1 and TRBJ2-3, with TRBD1 as a possible D gene (6 bases). Germline lookup yields CDR1 SGHRS and CDR2 YFSETQ. The CDR3 sequence is 14 residues long. CDR3 DNA sequence: TGTGCCAGCAGCTTACAGGGCGGCACAGATACGCAGTATTTT. It specifies CASSLQGGTDTQYF.

This clonotype was seen a single time. This chain uses TRBV7-2 with TRBJ2-1, with 7 bases fitting TRBD2. The V gene end was trimmed by 1 base and the J gene end by 5 bases; junction bases not matched to a gene: 2. The CDR3 totals 14 residues. The V gene's germline CDR1 is SGHTA and CDR2 FQGNSA. CDR3 coding DNA: TGTGCCAGCAGCTTAGTTGGGACTAACAATGAGCAGTTCTTC. This gives the protein CASSLVGTNNEQFF.

The chain recombines TRBV27 with TRBJ2-7; 9 bases map to TRBD2. The CDR3 totals 16 residues. Germline CDR1 is MNHEY and CDR2 is SMNVEV (reference sequence). Unmatched junction bases numbered 6, after V lost 1 base and J lost 2 bases. Here the CDR3 DNA reads TGTGCCAGCAGTTTATTGGGCGGGAGGGATACCTACGAGCAGTACTTC. Translating it yields CASSLLGGRDTYEQYF.

The rearrangement links TRBV7-9 to TRBJ1-2; 12 bases fit TRBD1. CDR1 and CDR2 from the germline V gene are SEHNR and FQNEAQ (reference sequence). Trimming removed 5 bases from V and 4 bases from J; junction bases left unmatched: 14. The CDR3 sequence is 18 residues long. In DNA, the CDR3 is TGTGCCAGCAGCCCCCTTCCGGGACAGGGGGCGACGATCTATGGCTACACCTTC. Translated: CASSPLPGQGATIYGYTF.

A word on this clonotype: Sequence at one end of the junction differs from germline and may be a read error. The V call is TRBV10-1, the J call TRBJ2-1; tentatively, D is TRBD1 (6 bases). The CDR3 runs to 14 residues. Germline loops: CDR1 WNHNN, CDR2 SYGVQD (reference sequence). This CDR3 is CASSDSTPYNEQCF. CDR3 nucleotide sequence: TGCGCCAGCTCGGACAGCACCCCTTACAATGAGCAGTGCTTC.

The chain carries TRBV7-2 and TRBJ1-1; D may be TRBD1 (6 bases). Deletions cut 5 bases from V and 4 bases from J, with 11 bases between. The germline gives CDR1 SGHTA, CDR2 FQGNSA. This CDR3 has 13 amino acids. The CDR3 region has the DNA TGTGCCAGCAGCCAGGGGTGGGGCACTGAAGCTTTCTTT. Its protein is CASSQGWGTEAFF.

The chain has TRBV30 and TRBJ2-4; D is unresolved. Trimming took 1 base from V and 1 from J, leaving 11 bases between them. This CDR3 is 15 amino acids long. CDR1 and CDR2 from the germline V gene are GTSNPN and SVGIG (reference sequence). The CDR3 sequence is CAWSESLGAKNIQYF. The CDR3 coding sequence is TGTGCCTGGAGTGAGTCCCTGGGGGCCAAAAACATTCAGTACTTC.